This paragraph covers one T cell receptor (beta chain) sequence. Its antigen remains undetermined. Qualities for individual bases were not recorded, and no much larger clone is one base off. The TCR beta CDR3 regions were amplified from the RNA transcripts. The first round of RT-PCR for the TCR CDR3 was performed with the HTBI primer set and the Qiagen OneStep RT-PCR kit. The libraries were constructed in a second round of multiplex PCR and then size-selected and purified. Paired-end sequencing of the libraries was performed with 100 bp reads on an Illumina HiSeq2000. Regarding the original processing steps: SOAPnuke was used to process the raw data, with reads discarded if the reads contained adapters or uncalled bases, had a mean Phred below 15, or lacked an exact constant-primer or identifier match. High-quality paired reads were merged with COPE v1.2.5, and unique nucleotide sequences were defined as clonotypes. Clonotypes were aligned to IMGT TRBV, TRBD and TRBJ reference segments using MiTCR v1.1. The analysis was restricted to V-J combinations with a frequency above 0.0001, which together covered 99% to 99.2% of the repertoires. The TCS score was defined as F50 (clonal expansion) divided by E x V (chaos), with BLOSUM62-based TCRdist calculated between CDR3 peptides within each V-J. Welch's t-statistics and random forest reduced just over 500 V-J features to about 12, which were used in a naive Bayes classifier (R e1071). Clones were called with MiXCR by TCRdb after fastp trimmed the public reads at Q25, and only in-frame beta chains were retained. Each record represents a unique CDR3 protein, reported with the most common genes and DNA among its rows. The V and J calls here are based on TCRdb, not the publication. A total of some 150,000 distinct CDR3 sequences appear in this sample, more than 20% of them only once. More than 65% of the sample goes to the ten largest clones.

The hyperthyroidism patients were between 18 and 65 years old and newly diagnosed, with a disease duration of less than 2 months. Patients with uncontrolled infections, other autoimmune diseases, pregnancy or lactation were excluded. Diagnoses were established on the basis of clinical symptoms, serum thyroxine and TRAb, thyroid ultrasound, and orbital computed tomography. Blood from progressor patients was collected at the time of first diagnosis with hyperthyroidism, before any ophthalmopathy symptoms had appeared. Ficoll-Paque density gradient centrifugation was used to isolate PBMCs from around 10 ml of fresh peripheral blood. Progressor patients were first diagnosed with Graves' hyperthyroidism and then developed ophthalmopathy during follow-up. Total RNA was extracted using Trizol reagent, and RNA quality was assessed on an Agilent 2100 Bioanalyzer. This specimen belongs to a study of T cells in Graves' hyperthyroidism and ophthalmopathy (dated by TCRdb to between 2018 and 2021). As for the study more broadly: Peripheral blood was sampled at the time of initial diagnosis, prior to any treatment. A discovery cohort of about a hundred patients, roughly 43 with Graves' ophthalmopathy and about 60 with stable Graves' hyperthyroidism, was used to find distinguishing TCR V-J signatures. Prospective prediction of ophthalmopathy was tested in an independent validation cohort of approximately 18 hyperthyroidism patients and 17 patients who later progressed to ophthalmopathy. The approximately 100 discovery patients were randomly split 7:3 into training and test sets. The study also compared thyroid tissue and blood T-cell repertoires from over 5 Graves' hyperthyroidism patients. After blood sampling, hyperthyroidism patients were treated with methimazole at a starting dose of 30 mg daily, and ophthalmopathy patients were treated with high-dose intravenous methylprednisolone. The paper describes TCR Vbeta CDR3 sequencing of around 130 peripheral blood samples, made up of roughly 40 ophthalmopathy patients, 70 to 75 hyperthyroidism patients and roughly 17 progressor patients.

Overall study outcomes, separate from this receptor: In cross-validation, a model built on a 13 V-J signature told ophthalmopathy apart from stable hyperthyroidism with approximately 90% sensitivity and around 81% specificity, and in testing the same model reached 80%/75%. Sample size was not statistically predetermined, and investigators were not blinded to group allocation. In validation, the model predicted progression to ophthalmopathy with about 71% sensitivity and less than 80% specificity, a median of approximately 6.5 months before onset. Blood samples also contained most of the expanded thyroid clonotypes (frequency above 0.001), which suggests that blood repertoires may reflect thyroid immune responses.

CDR1 and CDR2 were assigned from the germline V gene as MNHNS and SASEGT. The CDR3 holds 14 amino acids from the cysteine to the phenylalanine. Left in the record is the CDR3 DNA by itself, 42 bases read in frame from the first base. Trimming at the junction amounts to 6 bases on V and 1 base on J, and the germline ends lie 10 bases apart. This receptor chain uses TRBV6-1 and TRBJ2-1; the D gene assignment is ambiguous. The clonotype was recovered from a woman between 45 and 65 years old with Graves' hyperthyroidism that later progressed to Graves' ophthalmopathy. The sample consisted of blood. The DNA reads TGTGCCAGCAGGGAAAGCATTTCCTACAATGAGCAGTTCTTC. Translated, it reads CASRESISYNEQFF.